The present T cell receptor beta chain was sequenced within a study of blood T cell repertoires in COVID-19. This clone has more than one count but fewer than ten. CDR1 is SNHLY and CDR2 is FYNNEI in the germline V gene. Unmatched junction bases numbered 7, after V lost 6 bases and J lost 4 bases. CDR3 length: 14 amino acids. TCRdb keeps only in-frame clones here, not all; method: immunoSEQ multiplex PCR. The profile shows under 250,000 clones, over 75% of them singletons. Sequenced sample: peripheral blood. The sequence was obtained from a human donor in a cohort sampled during active COVID-19. The rearrangement uses TRBV2 and TRBJ1-1; 8 nucleotides match TRBD1. The CDR3 spells CASRRNRGGTEAFF. CDR3 bases: TGTGCCAGCAGGCGGAACAGGGGGGGCACTGAAGCTTTCTTT.